This T cell receptor beta chain was identified during a study of blood T cell repertoires in COVID-19 (dated by TCRdb to 2019 to 2021). In the study overall: Samples covering the acute and convalescent phases of COVID-19 were provided by collaborators in the United States, Italy and Spain. HLA class I and class II types, where available, came from metadata supplied by the sample provider rather than from assay-based typing. Subjects who had been exposed to COVID-19, were actively infected with it, or had recovered from it provided the deeply sampled blood TCRbeta repertoires that made up the dataset. The prospective study material was composed of cDNA or gDNA derived from T cells, B-cell-depleted T cells, or PBMCs. The repertoires were released in a freely available public database intended as a resource for research on the immune response to SARS-CoV-2. Nearly every sample came with metadata listing a de-identified subject ID, COVID-19 status, age in years and sex. Samples came from the ongoing ImmuneRACE study (first 160 participants) plus 1,254 subjects from 6 global collaborators.

Measured from the cysteine to the phenylalanine, the CDR3 is 14 residues long. Of all the DNA, just the CDR3 is kept, 42 bases in frame from base 1. Taken from the germline V gene, the CDR1 and CDR2 loops are SGDLS and YYNGEE. V is reduced by 3 bases and J by 0 bases, leaving a spacing of 9 bases between them. Each collaborating institution followed its own protocols to collect whole blood in K2EDTA tubes. Collaborator samples were shipped for TCRbeta analysis as frozen whole blood, isolated PBMCs, or DNA extracted from either sample type. General study outcomes and caveats: Clinical and demographic metadata were provided uncurated, with the amount varying by source and participant.

TCRbeta CDR3 regions were amplified from genomic DNA using the immunoSEQ Assay, a bias-controlled multiplex PCR. The source study handled its data this way. The number of nucleated cells in each sample was estimated from the amplification of reference gene primers within the assay. To quantify the absolute abundance of each unique TCRbeta CDR3 rearrangement, sequence reads were collapsed and filtered. For each sample, productive Simpson clonality was calculated as the square root of Simpson's diversity index across productive rearrangements. As stored in TCRdb, this immuneACCESS dataset retains in-frame rearrangements with V and J assigned. A fraction of the clones does not appear; measured against another copy, unresolved V genes explain less than half of the discrepancy, and the remainder lacks a known reason. V and J calls and clone size follow that table, whereas D and trimming were derived from the DNA. The sample table contains about 150,000 clones; only one count was recorded for roughly 77% of them. Of the sample, about 4% falls within the top ten clones.

Details on this clone: The antigen it recognizes is unknown. Base qualities are not provided; no much larger clone lies one nucleotide away.

The chain is assembled from TRBV9 and TRBJ2-5; perhaps TRBD1 is the D gene, with 5 bases matching. Sequenced material: peripheral blood. This clonotype was obtained from a man in his sixties with acute or convalescent COVID-19. The bases are TGTGCCAGCAGCGCACAGGTGAACCAAGAGACCCAGTACTTC. Its product reads: CASSAQVNQETQYF.